One and the same sample provided the 16 T cell receptor beta chains below, sequenced in a study of radiotherapy plus CTLA-4 blockade in lung cancer. Profiled with immunoSEQ multiplex PCR; TCRdb holds only in-frame clones, not every one. The sample lists about 36,000 clones; 72% were seen once. The sample here was peripheral blood, taken from a patient treated with radiotherapy plus ipilimumab. Receptors originate from a human donor with non-small cell lung cancer who had stable disease on radiotherapy plus ipilimumab.

This rearrangement joins TRBV7-9 to TRBJ2-7; TRBD2 matches 7 bases. Germline assignment: CDR1 SEHNR and CDR2 FQNEAQ (reference sequence). J lost 2 bases, V lost 3 bases, and 13 bases had no gene match. This CDR3 has 17 residues. CDR3 coding DNA: TGTGCCAGCAGCTTGTCCCCAGTCGGCGGGAGAGCCTACGAGCAGTACTTC. Its protein product is CASSLSPVGGRAYEQYF.

This CDR3 is CASSTTGGGNQPQHF. Written as DNA, the CDR3 is TGTGCCAGCAGCACGACAGGGGGAGGCAATCAGCCCCAGCATTTT. The rearrangement links TRBV11-2 to TRBJ1-5, with 9 bases fitting TRBD1. CDR3 length: 15 residues. J lost 2 bases, V lost 5 bases, and 4 bases had no gene match. Germline V CDR1 and CDR2: SGHAT, FQNNGV.

In its sample, this clone was seen once. V usage is TRBV5-1 and J usage is TRBJ2-5; perhaps TRBD1 as D (5 bases). The J call is in doubt because the DNA end fits TRBJ2-7 better. Germline lookup yields CDR1 SGHRS and CDR2 YFSETQ. This CDR3 spans 15 amino acids. The CDR3 region has the DNA TGCGCCAGCAGCTTGGTACCAGGGATCTGGTACGAGCAGTACTTC. Protein sequence: CASSLVPGIWYEQYF.

The chain joins TRBV5-4 to TRBJ1-2; D is unresolved. The CDR3 covers 16 residues. Trimming removed 3 bases from V and 8 bases from J, with 23 bases in between. CDR1 is SGHNT and CDR2 is YYREEE in the germline V gene (reference sequence). CDR3 protein: CASSSHTKWRAGGYTF. For the CDR3, the DNA is TGTGCCAGCAGCTCGCACACCAAATGGCGGGCGGGAGGCTACACCTTC.

A few counts support this clone. J is TRBJ2-4 and V is TRBV14; 7 bases align to TRBD1. Germline CDR1 is SGHDN and CDR2 is FVKESK. This CDR3 comprises 15 residues. Trimming cost V 1 base and J 7 bases; bases outside gene matches: 7. The CDR3 nucleotides are TGTGCCAGCAGCCAAGTCGACAGGGTGGGGAACATTCAGTACTTC. This sequence encodes CASSQVDRVGNIQYF.

In this sample, this clone turned up once. The CDR3 DNA follows: TGCGCCAGCAGCTTTACAGGGGGCGCGGACACTGAAGCTTTCTTT. Translation gives CASSFTGGADTEAFF. The chain couples TRBV5-1 to TRBJ1-1, with 9 bases fitting TRBD1. The CDR3 runs 15 residues. Germline-derived CDR1 and CDR2 are SGHRS and YFSETQ. Unmatched junction bases numbered 5, after V lost 2 bases and J lost 3 bases.

To note about this clone: Germline and junction disagree at one end, which may indicate a read error. The rearrangement joins TRBV5-4 to TRBJ1-2; D ambiguous. The CDR3 is 13 residues long. Germline V lookup: CDR1 SGHNT, CDR2 YYREEE (reference sequence). The CDR3 loop is CACRRVGNYGYTF. CDR3 nucleotides: TGTGCCTGCAGGAGGGTGGGGAACTATGGCTACACCTTC.

This clone was seen many times. The CDR3: CASSVSGQITEAFF. The CDR3 region has the DNA TGTGCCAGCAGCGTATCAGGACAGATTACTGAAGCTTTCTTT. The J gene is TRBJ1-1, the V gene TRBV9; tentative D call: TRBD1 (6 bases). V shed 1 base and J shed 5 bases, with 12 bases lying between them. The CDR3 loop spans 14 amino acids. Germline CDR1 is SGDLS and CDR2 is YYNGEE.

This rearrangement joins TRBV9 to TRBJ2-1; 10 nucleotides line up with TRBD1. Germline CDR1 reads SGDLS; CDR2 reads YYNGEE. The ends lost 1 base at V and 3 bases at J; junction bases unmatched: 4. The CDR3 sequence is 16 residues long. CDR3 coding DNA: TGTGCCAGCAGCGTAAGTGACAGGGGGCTCTACAATGAGCAGTTCTTC. It specifies CASSVSDRGLYNEQFF. Supplemented by reference TRBV9 and TRBJ2-1, the full variable domain reads DSGVTQTPKHLITATGQRVTLRCSPRSGDLSVYWYQQSLDQGLQFLIQYYNGEERAKGNILERFSAQQFPDLHSELNLSSLELGDSALYFCASSVSDRGLYNEQFFGPGTRLTVL.

A single count supports this clone. The gene calls are TRBV5-4 and TRBJ2-7; 7 bases map to TRBD2. Germline CDR1 SGHNT, CDR2 YYREEE (reference sequence). The CDR3 is 14 residues long. Losses at the gene ends were 2 bases for V and 7 bases for J; bases not matched to a gene: 9. The CDR3 DNA is TGTGCCAGCAGCTTAGCACTAGCGATTGGTGAGCAGTACTTC. It specifies CASSLALAIGEQYF. The full variable domain, completed using reference TRBV5-4 and TRBJ2-7, is ETGVTQSPTHLIKTRGQQVTLRCSSQSGHNTVSWYQQALGQGPQFIFQYYREEENGRGNFPPRFSGLQFPNYSSELNVNALELDDSALYLCASSLALAIGEQYFGPGTRLTVT.

J is TRBJ2-7 and V is TRBV5-4; unclear D gene. The CDR3 loop spans 15 amino acids. CDR1 and CDR2 (germline): SGHNT, YYREEE (reference sequence). Trimming shortened V by 0 bases and J by 2 bases, and 12 bases separated the two germline ends. CDR3 amino acids: CASSLGQAVTYEQYF. CDR3 nucleotides: TGTGCCAGCAGCTTGGGGCAGGCTGTCACCTACGAGCAGTACTTC.

The chain uses TRBV2 and TRBJ2-7; the match to TRBD1 covers 8 bases. V trimming: 0 bases; J trimming: 0 bases; junction bases outside the gene matches: 7. The V gene's germline CDR1 is SNHLY and CDR2 FYNNEI. The CDR3 loop spans 17 amino acids. The CDR3 DNA reads TGTGCCAGCAGTGAAGCGGTCGGGGACAGGCTCTCCTACGAGCAGTACTTC. Protein product: CASSEAVGDRLSYEQYF.

This clone appeared a single time. V and J are TRBV30 and TRBJ1-2; TRBD1 matches at 7 bases. Germline values: CDR1 GTSNPN, CDR2 SVGIG (reference sequence). The CDR3 is 14 amino acids. V trimming: 5 bases; J trimming: 3 bases; junction bases outside the gene matches: 9. The CDR3 region is CAWRRQGDYYGYTF. DNA for the CDR3: TGTGCCTGGCGCAGACAGGGAGATTACTATGGCTACACCTTC.

This clone has only one observation. V is TRBV7-3 and J is TRBJ2-5; no reliable D call. The V gene's germline CDR1 is SGHTA and CDR2 FQGTGA. The CDR3 sequence is 16 residues long. V was pared by 1 base and J by 5 bases, with 17 bases between. The CDR3, as DNA: TGTGCCAGCAGCTTAAATGCCTTCTCAGATCAGGAGACCCAGTACTTC. Translation: CASSLNAFSDQETQYF.

This clone was seen only once. The genes are TRBV5-4 and TRBJ1-1; TRBD1 agrees at 11 bases. The V segment lost 5 bases and the J segment 3 bases; nucleotides outside the gene matches: 3. CDR1 and CDR2 from the germline V gene are SGHNT and YYREEE (reference sequence). CDR3 length equals 14 residues. CDR3 region: CASSRTGGYTEAFF. Written as DNA, the CDR3 is TGTGCCAGCAGTCGGACAGGGGGCTACACTGAAGCTTTCTTT.

This chain links TRBV11-2 with TRBJ1-1; D remains unclear. Germline CDR1 is SGHAT and CDR2 is FQNNGV. The CDR3 length is 14 residues. V lost 1 base to trimming and J lost 6 bases, with 12 bases between them. CDR3 DNA sequence: TGTGCCAGCAGCTTAGGGGAGGGTGTGTCTGAAGCTTTCTTT. Its protein is CASSLGEGVSEAFF. Complete variable domain (other parts from reference TRBV11-2 and TRBJ1-1): EAGVAQSPRYKIIEKRQSVAFWCNPISGHATLYWYQQILGQGPKLLIQFQNNGVVDDSQLPKDRFSAERLKGVDSTLKIQPAKLEDSAVYLCASSLGEGVSEAFFGQGTRLTVV.